The 13 T cell receptor beta chains below were found in one sample sequenced in a study of OX40 agonist ivuxolimab in advanced cancers. Assay: immunoSEQ multiplex PCR; the TCRdb copy retains only in-frame clones and omits some. The data show about 32,000 clones, with around 90% seen just once and under 70% held by the top ten. Sequencing used CD4+ or CD8+ T cells sorted from blood, obtained in a trial of the OX40 agonist ivuxolimab. The receptors shown here come from an adult with an advanced solid tumor such as melanoma, head and neck, liver or kidney cancer.

The chain links TRBV6-1 to TRBJ2-1, with 10 bases aligning to TRBD1. Germline V gene sequence: CDR1 MNHNS, CDR2 SASEGT. The CDR3 contains 15 residues. V shed 4 bases, J shed 8 bases, and the junction held 8 bases outside the gene matches. Here the CDR3 reads CASSAGQGIRDEQFF. The CDR3 coding sequence is TGTGCCAGCAGTGCGGGACAGGGGATCCGCGATGAGCAGTTCTTC.

The rearrangement uses TRBV4-3 and TRBJ1-1; 7 nucleotides line up with TRBD1. The germline V gene has CDR1 LGHNA and CDR2 YSLEER. J gave up 1 base and V 3 bases, and 8 bases lay outside the gene matches. The CDR3 loop spans 16 amino acids. The CDR3 DNA follows: TGCGCCAGCAGCCACCCCGGGGGACAGCCGAACACTGAAGCTTTCTTT. Protein product: CASSHPGGQPNTEAFF.

This clone was seen once. CDR3 DNA sequence: TGCGCCAGCAGTGAGGGGAACACTGAAGCTTTCTTT. As protein: CASSEGNTEAFF. This chain links TRBV10-1 with TRBJ1-1; the D is unclear. The CDR3 totals 12 residues. Germline CDR1 WNHNN, CDR2 SYGVQD (reference sequence). V lost 2 bases and J lost 1, with 2 bases in between.

The CDR3 sequence is CASSQDFGGHQETQYF. DNA for the CDR3: TGTGCCAGCAGCCAAGATTTTGGGGGACACCAAGAGACCCAGTACTTC. The rearrangement joins TRBV14 to TRBJ2-5; possibly TRBD1 or TRBD2 for D (5 bases each). CDR1 is SGHDN and CDR2 is FVKESK in the germline V gene. Trimming removed 0 bases from V and 0 bases from J, with 11 bases in between. There are 16 residues in the CDR3.

The chain uses TRBV4-3 and TRBJ2-1; 16 nucleotides align to TRBD2. CDR1 is LGHNA and CDR2 is YSLEER in the germline V gene. The CDR3 loop spans 19 amino acids. Germline trimming cut 2 bases from V and 6 bases from J; bases unmatched to any gene: 10. The CDR3 region is CASSQSGLAGGLVGNEQFF. DNA for the CDR3: TGCGCCAGCAGCCAATCGGGACTAGCGGGGGGGCTAGTAGGCAATGAGCAGTTCTTC.

This clone has a single count. The rearrangement uses TRBV19 and TRBJ2-5, with D possibly TRBD1 on 6 matching bases. The V end lost 7 bases, the J end lost 5 bases, and 14 bases lay between the germline ends. The germline V gene encodes CDR1 LNHDA and CDR2 SQIVND (reference sequence). CDR3 size: 13 residues. This CDR3 reads CASKPGQVETQYF. The CDR3 DNA reads as TGTGCCAGTAAGCCGGGACAAGTTGAGACCCAGTACTTC.

J is TRBJ2-7 and V is TRBV28; D gene unclear. Germline-derived CDR1 and CDR2 are MDHEN and SYDVKM. V lost 7 bases and J 1 base, leaving 8 bases between the germline ends. The CDR3 runs 12 residues. The CDR3 region is CASKDPSYEQYF. The CDR3 nucleotides are TGTGCCAGCAAAGACCCATCCTACGAGCAGTACTTC.

The chain links TRBV6-5 to TRBJ2-7; D remains unclear. Germline V CDR1 and CDR2: MNHEY, SVGAGI. This CDR3 is 14 amino acids long. Trimming took 6 bases from V and 0 from J, leaving 12 bases between them. CDR3 bases: TGTGCCAGCAGCTCAACGCTCCTCTCCTACGAGCAGTACTTC. Its protein is CASSSTLLSYEQYF.

This chain uses TRBV19 with TRBJ1-5; tentative D call: TRBD1 (5 bases). V lost 1 base and J lost 6, with 13 bases in between. Germline V gene sequence: CDR1 LNHDA, CDR2 SQIVND (reference sequence). The CDR3 has 15 residues. The CDR3 region is CASSIVGGGGQPQHF. CDR3 nucleotide sequence: TGTGCCAGTAGTATAGTAGGAGGCGGGGGTCAGCCCCAGCATTTT.

With respect to this clone: In the same sample, other DNA sequences code for this CDR3. The genes are TRBV6-5 and TRBJ2-7; 10 nucleotides agree with TRBD2. CDR3 length: 14 residues. The J segment lost 1 base and the V segment lost 4 bases, leaving 1 base of the junction unmatched. CDR1 and CDR2 from the germline V gene are MNHEY and SVGAGI. CDR3 sequence reads: CASSLAGGSYEQYF. In DNA, the CDR3 is TGTGCCAGCAGTTTAGCGGGGGGATCCTACGAGCAGTACTTC.

V and J are TRBV10-2 and TRBJ2-1, with 9 bases that match TRBD2. J gave up 5 bases and V 7 bases, and 9 bases lay outside the gene matches. Germline CDR1 is WSHSY and CDR2 is SAAADI. The CDR3 extends over 15 amino acids. CDR3 in DNA: TGCGCCAGCAACCCTCTAGCGGGGATTAACAATGAGCAGTTCTTC. The encoded protein is CASNPLAGINNEQFF.

The chain employs TRBV10-2 and TRBJ2-7; D uncertain. Germline V CDR1 and CDR2: WSHSY, SAAADI. Trimming shortened V by 4 bases and J by 4 bases, and 14 bases separated the two germline ends. CDR3 length: 14 amino acids. Here the CDR3 reads CASSGKGDGYEQYF. The CDR3 nucleotides read TGCGCCAGCAGTGGGAAAGGAGATGGTTACGAGCAGTACTTC.

This chain uses TRBV19 with TRBJ2-7; D might be TRBD2 (5 bases). Germline lookup yields CDR1 LNHDA and CDR2 SQIVND (reference sequence). This CDR3 contains 9 residues. Deletions cut 11 bases from V and 4 bases from J, with 6 bases between. CDR3 protein: CAPGYEQYF. The CDR3 DNA sequence: TGTGCCCCGGGATACGAGCAGTACTTC.